This TCR beta chain was retrieved from a study of cytomegalovirus exposure and HLA in healthy donors. The study's findings and limits: Based on reports, TCR beta sequences accurately predicted HLA-A and HLA-B alleles for most subjects. In a later analysis, specific HLA alleles were associated with approximately 16,000 TCR beta sequences at a 0.05 false discovery rate. The study labeled more than 150 TCR beta chains cytomegalovirus-associated.

Unmatched junction bases numbered 9, after V lost 5 bases and J lost 8 bases. There are 14 residues in the CDR3. Germline CDR1 SGHVS, CDR2 FQNEAQ. 60 Vbeta and 13 Jbeta primers were used in PCR. Profiling relied on immunoSEQ multiplex PCR, and the TCRdb table lists in-frame clones only, not all of them. Of 100,000 to 150,000 clones listed, around 77% are singletons. As for this clone: As yet, its antigen is unknown.

The clonotype comes from a woman aged 60 to 75 in good health and CMV-seronegative. The chain is built from TRBV7-8 and TRBJ1-1; 9 nucleotides line up with TRBD1. The sample consisted of PBMCs. The CDR3: CASSLNTGGGEAFF. For the CDR3, the DNA is TGTGCCAGCAGCCTAAATACAGGGGGCGGGGAAGCTTTCTTT.